A selection of T cell receptor beta chains follows, all from one sample in a study of blood T cell repertoires in COVID-19. The table came from immunoSEQ multiplex PCR; TCRdb's copy has only in-frame clones and leaves some out. The sample includes roughly 70,000 clones, less than 75% of them seen just once. Sequences were obtained from peripheral blood. The receptors here all came from a man aged 55 to 70 with acute or convalescent COVID-19. Both conserved end residues are part of each CDR3. Each record gives: D gene, J gene, V gene, clone size, CDR3 DNA, CDR3 protein. The D gene is left open where the match is weak. Where a row states a size, it is once, few, many or the class of an expanded clone; other rows omit it.

NA TRBJ1-4 TRBV3-1/TRBV3-2 NA TGTGCCAGCAGCCAAGGGCGGACAGTCGAAAAACTGTTTTTT CASSQGRTVEKLFF
NA TRBJ1-1 TRBV25-1 few TGTGCCAGCAGTGAATCGTTATCCCTGGCTCTTAACACTGAAGCTTTCTTT CASSESLSLALNTEAFF
NA TRBJ2-2 TRBV19 NA TGTGCCAGTAGTTTTACAGGGGAGCTGTTTTTT CASSFTGELFF
NA TRBJ2-1 TRBV7-9 NA TGTGCCAGCAGCCCGAGCTCCTACAATGAGCAGTTCTTC CASSPSSYNEQFF
NA TRBJ2-5 TRBV25-1 many TGTGCCAGCAGTGATGATAGTGGGGCCCGAGAGACCCAGTACTTC CASSDDSGARETQYF
NA TRBJ2-7 TRBV9 NA TGTGCCAGCAGCGTAGACGAGGGCCGCTACGAGCAGTACTTC CASSVDEGRYEQYF
NA TRBJ1-3 TRBV6-5 NA TGTGCCAGCAGTTATGGAGGGCTGGAAAACACCATATATTTT CASSYGGLENTIYF
TRBD2 TRBJ2-3 TRBV7-9 NA TGTGCCAGCAGGCCATCCGCGGGGGGTCCAGATACGCAGTATTTT CASRPSAGGPDTQYF
NA TRBJ1-4 TRBV6-6 NA TGTGCCAGCAGCAGACTAAATGAAAAACTGTTTTTT CASSRLNEKLFF
TRBD1 TRBJ1-5 TRBV27 NA TGTGCCAGCAAAGACAGGGGGCTTGAGGGCAATCAGCCCCAGCATTTT CASKDRGLEGNQPQHF
TRBD2 TRBJ2-5 TRBV6-6 NA TGTGCCAGCAGTTACGGTGCGCGGGGGGAACAAGAGACCCAGTACTTC CASSYGARGEQETQYF
NA TRBJ2-6 TRBV7-3 NA TGTGCCAGCAGCTTAACTACGGCTGGGGCCAACGTCCTGACTTTC CASSLTTAGANVLTF
NA TRBJ2-3 TRBV12-3/TRBV12-4 NA TGTGCCAGCACCCTCTCTTCGGGAACGCAGTATTTT CASTLSSGTQYF
TRBD1 TRBJ2-1 TRBV7-3 NA TGTGCCAGCTCCCGGGACAGGGGTAATGAGCAGTTCTTC CASSRDRGNEQFF
TRBD1 TRBJ2-7 TRBV27 few TGTGCCAGCAGCAGAGGACAGGGCTACGAGCAGTACTTC CASSRGQGYEQYF
TRBD1 TRBJ1-1 TRBV28 NA TGTGCCAGCAGGCAGGACAGGGGTGAAGCTTTCTTT CASRQDRGEAFF
TRBD2 TRBJ2-3 TRBV7-2 NA TGTGCCAGCAGCTCCCTCCCCGGGACTAGGCTCGGTACGCAGTATTTT CASSSLPGTRLGTQYF
NA TRBJ1-2 TRBV9 NA NA CASSVAPGTGDAQTF
TRBD1 TRBJ1-5 TRBV9 NA TGTGCCAGCAGCGCGAGTCACAGGGGAGTACCCAATCAGCCCCAGCATTTT CASSASHRGVPNQPQHF
NA TRBJ2-5 TRBV5-4 NA TGTGCCAGCAGCTTGGAACAGGGCACCTGGGAGACCCAGTACTTC CASSLEQGTWETQYF
TRBD1 TRBJ1-1 TRBV19 NA TGTGCCAGTAGTATCGATGGACAGGAAGGAGGGACTGAAGCTTTCTTT CASSIDGQEGGTEAFF
TRBD2 TRBJ2-1 TRBV7-3 NA TGTGCCAGCAGCTTAACGGGACTAGCCTACAATGAGCAGTTCTTC CASSLTGLAYNEQFF
NA TRBJ2-3 TRBV5-4 NA TGTGCCAGCACCCCCCGCCAAGCTCAGGATCCTAGCACAGATACGCAGTATTTT CASTPRQAQDPSTDTQYF
TRBD2 TRBJ2-5 TRBV5-6 NA TGTGCCAGCAGCTTGAGCGGGAGCCGGGAGACCCAGTACTTC CASSLSGSRETQYF
TRBD1 TRBJ1-3 TRBV27 NA TGTGCCAGCAGTTTATCGGACAGGGGGTCCTCTGGAAACACCATATATTTT CASSLSDRGSSGNTIYF
TRBD1 TRBJ2-5 TRBV30 NA TGTGCCTGGGGCCCCGGGCTCTCCACACAGGGGCGGGAGACCCAGTACTTC CAWGPGLSTQGRETQYF
TRBD2 TRBJ2-1 TRBV5-1 once TGCGCCAGCAGCTTGGTTTCTAGCGGGGATGGGAAGCAGTTCTTC CASSLVSSGDGKQFF
TRBD1 TRBJ2-3 TRBV9 NA TGTGCCAGCAGCTTACAGGGACAGGGGAAAGATACGCAGTATTTT CASSLQGQGKDTQYF
NA TRBJ2-7 TRBV2 NA TGTGCCAGCAGTGTCTGGAGTCGACCCTACGAGCAGTACTTC CASSVWSRPYEQYF
NA TRBJ1-1 TRBV5-6 NA TGTGCCAGCAGCGACAGACCGTTAGGGAACACTGAAGCTTTCTTT CASSDRPLGNTEAFF
TRBD1 TRBJ2-1 TRBV18 NA TGTGCCAGCTCACTTAACGGACAGGCTTCGTACAATGAGCAGTTCTTC CASSLNGQASYNEQFF
NA TRBJ2-5 TRBV6-6 few TGTGCCAGCAGTCAGCATTCCCCCACCGGGGGGCCTGGGGAGACCCAGTACTTC CASSQHSPTGGPGETQYF
TRBD2 TRBJ2-5 TRBV6-2/TRBV6-3 NA TGTGCCAGCAGTTACAGTAGCGGGGGGGCGGGAAGGCGAGAGACCCAGTACTTC CASSYSSGGAGRRETQYF
TRBD1 TRBJ2-5 TRBV6-5 NA TGTGCCAGCGGGGGACAGGGGGAGACCCAGTACTTC CASGGQGETQYF
NA TRBJ2-2 TRBV3-1/TRBV3-2 NA TGTGCCAGCAGCCAAGGAAACAACGGGGAGCTGTTTTTT CASSQGNNGELFF
NA TRBJ2-7 TRBV5-1 NA TGCGCCAGCAGCTTGACAGGGCTAACCTCGGAGTACTTC CASSLTGLTSEYF
NA TRBJ2-5 TRBV23-1 NA TGCGCCAGCAGTCAATCCCGAGAAGAGACCCAGTACTTC CASSQSREETQYF
TRBD2 TRBJ2-2 TRBV5-4 NA TGTGCCAGCACCAAAGGGGGACTAGCGGGTAACACCGGGGAGCTGTTTTTT CASTKGGLAGNTGELFF
NA TRBJ2-5 TRBV30 NA TGTGCCTGGAGTCGGTCAGGGAAGCAGACCCAGTACTTC CAWSRSGKQTQYF
TRBD1 TRBJ1-4 TRBV19 NA TGTGCCAGTAGTCCAAGGACAGGGACTGAAAAACTGTTTTTT CASSPRTGTEKLFF
TRBD2 TRBJ2-2 TRBV10-3 NA TGTGCCATCGGGACTAGCACCGGGGAGCTGTTTTTT CAIGTSTGELFF
TRBD2 TRBJ2-5 TRBV27 NA TGTGCCAGCAGTTTCGGGACTAGCGGGAGTCAAGAGACCCAGTACTTC CASSFGTSGSQETQYF
NA TRBJ2-3 TRBV2 once TGTGCCAGCAATCGGGCCCCCGGGGTCACAGATACGCAGTATTTT CASNRAPGVTDTQYF
NA TRBJ1-5 TRBV2 NA TGTGCCAGCAGCGGGGGGTTCTCAAGGCAGCCCCAGCATTTT CASSGGFSRQPQHF
NA TRBJ2-1 TRBV7-2 NA TGTGCCAGCAGCTTTCCGACAAAAAACAATGAGCAGTTCTTC CASSFPTKNNEQFF
NA TRBJ1-5 TRBV15 once TGTGCCACCAGCTACGAGGGGGTAGTGCGGGCCCAGCCCCAGCATTTT CATSYEGVVRAQPQHF
NA TRBJ1-5 TRBV6-6 NA TGTGCCAGCAGGCGGGGAATCACTGATCAGCCCCAGCATTTT CASRRGITDQPQHF
TRBD1 TRBJ1-2 TRBV5-1 NA TGCGCCAGCAGCTTGGACAGGGGGCCTGGCTACACCTTC CASSLDRGPGYTF
NA TRBJ1-1 TRBV14 many TGTGCCAGCAGCCAAGAGTGGGGCATTACCACTGAAGCTTTCTTT CASSQEWGITTEAFF
NA TRBJ2-4 TRBV2 few TGTGCCAGCACCCAAACGAGGGACATTCAGTACTTC CASTQTRDIQYF